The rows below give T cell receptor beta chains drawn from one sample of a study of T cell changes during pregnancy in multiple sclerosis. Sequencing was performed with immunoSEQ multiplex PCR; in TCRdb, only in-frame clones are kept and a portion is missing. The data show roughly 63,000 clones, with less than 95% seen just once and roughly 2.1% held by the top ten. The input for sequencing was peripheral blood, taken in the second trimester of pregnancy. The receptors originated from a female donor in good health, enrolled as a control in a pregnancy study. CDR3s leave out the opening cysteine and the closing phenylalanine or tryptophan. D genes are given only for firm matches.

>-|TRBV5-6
ASKVWGGWANTEAF
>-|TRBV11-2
ASSPGTNQPQH
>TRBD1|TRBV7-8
ASSLRTGGNSPLH
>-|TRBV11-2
ASSWAGVDTIY
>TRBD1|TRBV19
ASRGTGSYNEQF
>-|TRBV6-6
ASSPSYEQY
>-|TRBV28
AISSRPGGYT
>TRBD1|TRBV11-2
ASSHGQGQETQY
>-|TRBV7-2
ASSPDSSNQPQH
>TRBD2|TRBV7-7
ASSPGIPSGKNEQF
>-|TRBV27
ASSPPDRPWHEQY
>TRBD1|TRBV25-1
ASSDAHLGQRHYGYT
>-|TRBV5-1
ASSYSTDPRDTQY
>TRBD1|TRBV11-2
ASSFLTGGVGEQY
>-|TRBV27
ASSLLGDTEAF
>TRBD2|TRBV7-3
ASSLGGGLRNEQF
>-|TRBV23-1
ASSHQNRTTNTEAF
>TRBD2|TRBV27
ASSPAGGAGSTQY
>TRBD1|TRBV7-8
AGQGANYGYT
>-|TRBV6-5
ASSYTNPQGGTEAF